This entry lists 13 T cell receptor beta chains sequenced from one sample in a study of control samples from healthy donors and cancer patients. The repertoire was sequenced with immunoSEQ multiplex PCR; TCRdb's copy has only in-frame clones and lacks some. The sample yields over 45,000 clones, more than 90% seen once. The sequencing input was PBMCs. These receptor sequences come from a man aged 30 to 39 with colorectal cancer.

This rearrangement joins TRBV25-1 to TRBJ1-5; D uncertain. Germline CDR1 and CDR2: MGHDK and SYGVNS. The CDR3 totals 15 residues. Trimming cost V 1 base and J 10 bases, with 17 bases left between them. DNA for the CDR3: TGTGCCAGCAGTGAATCTAGCACCACGGGTGGTCCCCAGCATTTT. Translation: CASSESSTTGGPQHF.

CDR3 sequence reads: CASSEGAGGRGQPENIQYF. CDR3 sequence (DNA): TGTGCCAGCAGTGAGGGGGCAGGAGGGCGGGGGCAACCCGAAAACATTCAGTACTTC. The chain is built from TRBV6-1 and TRBJ2-4, with D maybe TRBD2 (7 bases). Germline CDR1 reads MNHNS; CDR2 reads SASEGT. The CDR3 is made up of 19 amino acids. V lost 3 bases to trimming and J lost 5 bases, with 26 bases between them.

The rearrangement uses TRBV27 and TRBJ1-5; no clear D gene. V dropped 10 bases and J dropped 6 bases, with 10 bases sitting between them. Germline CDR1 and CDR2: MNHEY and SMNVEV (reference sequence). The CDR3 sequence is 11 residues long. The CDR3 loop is CAIGYGQPQHF. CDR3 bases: TGTGCCATCGGGTATGGTCAGCCCCAGCATTTT.

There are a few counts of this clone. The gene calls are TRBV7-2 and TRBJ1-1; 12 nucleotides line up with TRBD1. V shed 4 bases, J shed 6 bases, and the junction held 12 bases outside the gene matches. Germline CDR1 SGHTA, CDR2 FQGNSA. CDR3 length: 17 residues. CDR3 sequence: CASSYTGQGARGAEAFF. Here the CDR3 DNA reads TGTGCCAGCAGCTACACGGGACAGGGGGCTCGGGGCGCTGAAGCTTTCTTT.

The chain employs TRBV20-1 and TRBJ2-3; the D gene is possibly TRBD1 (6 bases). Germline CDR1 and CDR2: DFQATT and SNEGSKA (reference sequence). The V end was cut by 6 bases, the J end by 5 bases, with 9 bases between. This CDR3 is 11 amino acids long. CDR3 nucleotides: TGCAGTGCCCTGACAGGAGATACGCAGTATTTT. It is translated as CSALTGDTQYF.

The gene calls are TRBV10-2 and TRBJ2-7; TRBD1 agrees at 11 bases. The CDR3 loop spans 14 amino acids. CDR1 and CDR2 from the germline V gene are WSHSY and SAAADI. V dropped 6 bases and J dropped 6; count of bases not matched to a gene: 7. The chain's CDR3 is CASSDPGQGGEQYV. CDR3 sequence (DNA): TGCGCCAGCAGCGATCCGGGACAGGGGGGCGAGCAGTACGTC.

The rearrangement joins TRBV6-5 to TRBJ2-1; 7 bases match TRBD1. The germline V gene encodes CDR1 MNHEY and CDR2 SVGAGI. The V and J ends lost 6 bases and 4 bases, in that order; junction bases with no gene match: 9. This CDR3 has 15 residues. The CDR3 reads CASRSGTDLYNEQFF. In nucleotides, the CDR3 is TGTGCCAGCAGATCCGGGACAGACTTATACAATGAGCAGTTCTTC.

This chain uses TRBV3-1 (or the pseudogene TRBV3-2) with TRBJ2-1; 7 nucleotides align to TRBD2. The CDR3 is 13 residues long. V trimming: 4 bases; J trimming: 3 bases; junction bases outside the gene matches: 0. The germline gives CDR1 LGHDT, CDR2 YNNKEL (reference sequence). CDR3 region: CASSRGGYNEQFF. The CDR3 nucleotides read TGTGCCAGCAGCCGCGGGGGCTACAATGAGCAGTTCTTC.

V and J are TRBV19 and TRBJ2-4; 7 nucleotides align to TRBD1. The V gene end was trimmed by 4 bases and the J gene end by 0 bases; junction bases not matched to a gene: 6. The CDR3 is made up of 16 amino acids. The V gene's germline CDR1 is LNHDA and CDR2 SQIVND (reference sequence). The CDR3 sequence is CASSTGTVLAKNIQYF. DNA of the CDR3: TGTGCCAGTAGTACCGGGACAGTTCTAGCCAAAAACATTCAGTACTTC.

CDR3 in amino acids: CASSLQADTEAFF. The CDR3 DNA is TGTGCCAGCAGCTTACAGGCGGACACTGAAGCTTTCTTT. The J gene is TRBJ1-1, the V gene TRBV7-8; D remains unclear. Per the germline V gene, CDR1 is SGHVS and CDR2 is FQNEAQ. The CDR3 totals 13 residues. Trimming took off 2 bases at V and 3 bases at J, with 7 bases between the two ends.

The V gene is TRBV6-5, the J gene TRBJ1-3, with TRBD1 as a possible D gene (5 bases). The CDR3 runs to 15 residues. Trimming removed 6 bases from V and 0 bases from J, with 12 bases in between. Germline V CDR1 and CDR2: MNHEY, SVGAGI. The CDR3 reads CASRTRDSSGNTIYF. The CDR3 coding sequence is TGTGCCAGCAGAACCCGGGACTCCTCTGGAAACACCATATATTTT.

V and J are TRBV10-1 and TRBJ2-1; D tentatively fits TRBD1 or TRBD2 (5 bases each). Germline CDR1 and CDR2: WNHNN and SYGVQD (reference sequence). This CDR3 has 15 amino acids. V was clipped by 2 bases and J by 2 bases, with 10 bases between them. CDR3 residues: CASSEGRGPYNEQFF. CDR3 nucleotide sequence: TGCGCCAGCAGTGAGGGTCGGGGCCCCTACAATGAGCAGTTCTTC.

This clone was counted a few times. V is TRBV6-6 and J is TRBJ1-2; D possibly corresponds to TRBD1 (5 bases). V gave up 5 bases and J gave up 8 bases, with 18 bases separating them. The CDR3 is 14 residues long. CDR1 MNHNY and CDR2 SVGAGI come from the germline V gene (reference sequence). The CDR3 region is CASSPSTVRGGYTF. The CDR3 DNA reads TGTGCCAGCAGTCCATCGACCGTAAGGGGAGGCTACACCTTC.